These T cell receptor beta chains were read from a single sample in a study of human T cells and chemical hapten exposure. TCRdb independently ran MiXCR on the RACE reads; one entry per CDR3 protein. Found here are about 60,000 distinct CDR3 sequences, 7.5% to 10% of them singletons; the top ten hold more than 10%. The sample in question was whole blood, obtained in connection with sensitization to the hapten diphenylcyclopropenone (DPC). The receptors come from a woman in her thirties or forties with alopecia areata. Some clones in this sample may be carry-over from other donors' samples. Each CDR3 is given with its conserved first and last residue. Fields, in order: J gene, D gene, V gene, clone size, CDR3 protein, CDR3 DNA. The D gene is left open where the match is weak. Not all rows give a size; the values are once, few, many and, for expanded clones, a class.

TRBJ2-7	.	TRBV15	few	CATSRDLGAAYEQYF	TGTGCCACCAGCAGAGATCTGGGGGCGGCCTACGAGCAGTACTTC
TRBJ1-2	.	TRBV25-1	many	CASSEGSNYGYTF	TGTGCCAGCAGTGAAGGGTCTAACTATGGCTACACCTTC
TRBJ1-1	.	TRBV7-2	many	CASSFHSNTEAFF	TGTGCCAGCAGCTTCCACTCGAACACTGAAGCTTTCTTT
TRBJ2-3	TRBD2	TRBV29-1	many	CSVSRLAGRIGDTQYF	TGCAGCGTTTCCAGACTAGCGGGACGCATCGGAGATACGCAGTATTTT
TRBJ2-7	.	TRBV20-1	.	CSASWYTNEQYF	TGCAGTGCTAGCTGGTATACGAACGAGCAGTACTTC
TRBJ2-2	.	TRBV3-1	many	CASSQGLGYAEELFF	TGTGCCAGCAGCCAAGGCCTGGGGTACGCCGAGGAGCTGTTTTTT
TRBJ2-2	.	TRBV6-2/TRBV6-3	many	CASSPGEVGELFF	TGTGCCAGCAGTCCAGGAGAGGTCGGGGAGCTGTTTTTT
TRBJ1-1	.	TRBV27	many	CASIPPGRKNTEAFF	TGTGCCAGCATCCCCCCGGGACGTAAGAACACTGAAGCTTTCTTT
TRBJ1-2	TRBD1	TRBV29-1	many	CSGRQGSDGYTF	TGCAGCGGACGACAGGGTTCGGATGGCTACACCTTC
TRBJ1-1	.	TRBV6-6	many	CASSYRDTEAFF	TGTGCCAGCAGCTACAGGGACACTGAAGCTTTCTTT
TRBJ2-5	.	TRBV4-1	many	CASSQGVVETQYF	TGCGCCAGCAGCCAAGGAGTAGTTGAGACCCAGTACTTC
TRBJ2-5	TRBD2	TRBV11-2	many	CASIEGTSGQETQYF	TGTGCCAGCATAGAGGGGACTAGCGGGCAAGAGACCCAGTACTTC
TRBJ1-1	.	TRBV5-6	.	CASSAGTYRTFF	TGTGCCAGCAGCGCGGGGACGTATCGGACTTTCTTT
TRBJ2-7	TRBD2	TRBV7-2	.	CASSPGLAGLGSYEQYF	TGTGCCAGCAGCCCGGGACTAGCGGGGCTGGGCTCCTACGAGCAGTACTTC
TRBJ2-3	.	TRBV4-3	.	CASSQDWIQSTDTQYF	TGCGCCAGCAGCCAAGATTGGATACAGAGCACAGATACGCAGTATTTT
TRBJ1-6	.	TRBV25-1	.	CASNDFGGKDSPLHF	TGTGCCAGCAACGATTTCGGGGGAAAGGATTCACCCCTCCACTTT
TRBJ1-1	.	TRBV2	many	CASSDGVSTEAFF	TGTGCCAGCAGTGACGGGGTATCGACTGAAGCTTTCTTT
TRBJ2-2	TRBD2	TRBV6-4	many	CASRTSGGVSTGELFF	TGTGCCAGCAGAACTAGCGGGGGGGTGAGCACCGGGGAGCTGTTTTTT
TRBJ2-3	TRBD2	TRBV4-3	many	CASSQDGDSGGDTQYF	TGCGCCAGCAGCCAAGATGGCGATAGCGGGGGAGATACGCAGTATTTT
TRBJ2-7	.	TRBV4-1	.	CASSRGAGSGEQYF	TGCGCCAGCAGCAGGGGGGCAGGGAGTGGCGAGCAGTACTTC
TRBJ2-5	TRBD2	TRBV7-6	many	CASSVTSGASGATQYF	TGTGCCAGCAGCGTGACTAGCGGGGCTTCGGGTGCTACCCAGTACTTC
TRBJ2-3	.	TRBV20-1	many	CSASLLRRLYSTDTQYF	TGCAGTGCTAGCTTACTGCGTCGCTTATATAGCACAGATACGCAGTATTTT
TRBJ2-1	.	TRBV18	many	CASSRIKDNEQFF	TGTGCCAGCTCACGAATAAAGGACAATGAGCAGTTCTTC
TRBJ1-1	.	TRBV6-5	few	CASSYGTREAFF	TGTGCCAGCAGTTACGGTACACGTGAAGCTTTCTTT
TRBJ2-2	TRBD2	TRBV27	many	CASSFLAGGPGTGELFF	TGTGCCAGCAGTTTCCTAGCGGGGGGGCCGGGCACCGGGGAGCTGTTTTTT